A single sample is the source of the 5 T cell receptor beta chains below, sequenced in a study of beta chain features in type 1 diabetes. Expressed TCRB transcripts were sequenced because the entire RNA isolate underwent reverse transcription. TCRdb's copy holds only in-frame clones and misses some; the assay was immunoSEQ multiplex PCR. The sample carries some 150,000 clones, 9.7% recorded once. Input material: central memory CD4+ T cells from blood. All receptors come from a woman aged 40 to 49 in good health.

This clone has just a few counts. V usage is TRBV27 and J usage is TRBJ2-3; perhaps TRBD1 as D (6 bases). The CDR3 runs to 15 residues. The V end was cut by 7 bases, the J end by 2 bases, with 16 bases between. From germline, CDR1 is MNHEY and CDR2 SMNVEV (reference sequence). CDR3: CASKTSTGYTDTQYF. The DNA of the CDR3 is TGTGCCAGCAAAACGTCGACAGGTTACACAGATACGCAGTATTTT.

This chain joins TRBV14 and TRBJ1-1; D might be TRBD1 (6 bases). V lost 4 bases, J lost 1 base, and 10 bases lay in between. The germline V gene has CDR1 SGHDN and CDR2 FVKESK. The CDR3 length is 14 residues. The CDR3 is CASSLTQGNTEAFF. CDR3 coding DNA: TGTGCCAGCAGCCTAACACAGGGGAACACTGAAGCTTTCTTT.

This clone has more than one count but fewer than ten. The chain employs TRBV7-9 and TRBJ2-1; TRBD1 aligns across 12 bases. CDR3 length equals 15 residues. Germline V lookup: CDR1 SEHNR, CDR2 FQNEAQ (reference sequence). Unmatched junction bases numbered 14, after V lost 5 bases and J lost 15 bases. The CDR3 sequence is CASSGAGTGGGNRFF. The CDR3 DNA is TGTGCCAGCAGCGGAGCCGGGACAGGGGGCGGGAATCGGTTCTTC.

The rearrangement uses TRBV19 and TRBJ2-7; D not resolved. Germline CDR1 and CDR2: LNHDA and SQIVND (reference sequence). CDR3 length: 12 residues. The germline V and J ends were trimmed by 2 bases and 2 bases, with 4 bases remaining between them. As DNA, the CDR3 is TGTGCCAGTAGTATATACACCTACGAGCAGTACTTC. This encodes CASSIYTYEQYF.

This chain connects TRBV13 to TRBJ1-6; D is possibly TRBD1 (5 bases). Trimming cost V 5 bases and J 9 bases, with 14 bases left between them. The CDR3 length is 14 residues. CDR1 PRHDT and CDR2 FYEKMQ come from the germline V gene (reference sequence). In nucleotides, the CDR3 is TGTGCCAGCAGCCAGGGCCATCCTCTTTCACCCCTCCACTTT. Amino acids: CASSQGHPLSPLHF.